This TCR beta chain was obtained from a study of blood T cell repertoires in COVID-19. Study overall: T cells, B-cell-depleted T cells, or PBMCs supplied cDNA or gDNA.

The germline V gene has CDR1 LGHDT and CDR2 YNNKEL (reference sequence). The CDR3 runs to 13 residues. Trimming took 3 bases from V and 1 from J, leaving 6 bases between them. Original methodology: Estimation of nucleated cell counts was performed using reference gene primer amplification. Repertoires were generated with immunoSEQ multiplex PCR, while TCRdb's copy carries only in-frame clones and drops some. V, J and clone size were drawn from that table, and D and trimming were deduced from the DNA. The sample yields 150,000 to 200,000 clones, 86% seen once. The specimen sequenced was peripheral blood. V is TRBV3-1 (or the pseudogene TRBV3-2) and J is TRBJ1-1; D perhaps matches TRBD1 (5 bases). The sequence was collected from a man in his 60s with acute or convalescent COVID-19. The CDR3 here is CASSHGQNTEAFF. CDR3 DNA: TGTGCCAGCAGCCACGGACAGAACACTGAAGCTTTCTTT.